This T cell receptor beta chain was identified during a study of cytotoxic CD8 clonotypes in ibrutinib-treated CLL. Study details: When averaged across all of the samples, the counts came to approximately 250,000 productive templates and more than 75,000 productive rearrangements.

Sequencing was designed to attain a depth spanning 1 in 200,000 to 1 in 1 million T cells. Using immunoSEQ multiplex PCR, the repertoire was profiled, and TCRdb retains in-frame clones only, with some absent. The sample yields 150,000 to 200,000 clones, about 88% seen once. Study results and caveats: Clonality correlated strongly with circulating CD8+ T cells and exceeded age-matched healthy donors at baseline. Increased clonality at ibrutinib response gave way to a return toward baseline at progression.

In the case of this clone: Its specificity is unknown.

This receptor was identified in a human donor with chronic lymphocytic leukemia. Sequenced here: PBMCs, sampled at disease progression, from a patient treated with ibrutinib.

CDR3 nucleotides: TGTGCCAGTAGCGACCAAGGGGGCCGGGATACGCAGTATTTT. Its protein product is CASSDQGGRDTQYF. The chain has TRBV19 and TRBJ2-3; 7 bases agree with TRBD1. The length of the CDR3 is 14 residues. Trimming removed 6 bases from V and 6 bases from J; junction bases left unmatched: 9. Germline loops: CDR1 LNHDA, CDR2 SQIVND (reference sequence).